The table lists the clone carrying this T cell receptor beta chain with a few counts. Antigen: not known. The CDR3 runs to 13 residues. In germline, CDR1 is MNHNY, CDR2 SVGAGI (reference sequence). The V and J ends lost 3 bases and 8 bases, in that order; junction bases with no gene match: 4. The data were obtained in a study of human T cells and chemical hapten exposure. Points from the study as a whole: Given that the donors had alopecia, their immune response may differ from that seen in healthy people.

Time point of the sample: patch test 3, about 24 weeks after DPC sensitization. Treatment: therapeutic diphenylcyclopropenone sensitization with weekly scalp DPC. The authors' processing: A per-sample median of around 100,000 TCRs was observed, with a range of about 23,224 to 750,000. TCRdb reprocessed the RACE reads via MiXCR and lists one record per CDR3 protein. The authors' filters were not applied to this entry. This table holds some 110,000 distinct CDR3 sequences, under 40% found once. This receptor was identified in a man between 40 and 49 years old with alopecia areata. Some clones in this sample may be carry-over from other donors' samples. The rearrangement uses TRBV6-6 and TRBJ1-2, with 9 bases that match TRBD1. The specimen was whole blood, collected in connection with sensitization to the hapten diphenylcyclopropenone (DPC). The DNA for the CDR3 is TGTGCCAGCAGTTATAGACAGGGGGAAGGCTACACCTTC. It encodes CASSYRQGEGYTF.